This T cell receptor (beta chain) was recovered during a study of blood T cell repertoires in COVID-19. Study-wide background: Samples came from the United States, Italy and Spain, spanning acute and convalescent COVID-19. In each case, the material was cDNA or gDNA derived from T cells, B-cell-depleted T cells, or PBMCs.

As originally analysed: Reference gene primers were amplified, and this amplification served to estimate nucleated cell counts. The table came from immunoSEQ multiplex PCR; TCRdb's copy has only in-frame clones and leaves some out. The V and J calls and the clone size are those of that table, but D and trimming were determined from the DNA. The table has under 300,000 clones, roughly 82% seen once. The sequence came from a man aged 40-49 years who had recovered from COVID-19. The sequencing sample was made of peripheral blood.

The CDR3 protein is CASSPGTGAFAYGYTF. The DNA for the CDR3 is TGTGCCAGCAGCCCCGGGACAGGGGCTTTCGCCTATGGCTACACCTTC. The chain uses TRBV7-2 and TRBJ1-2; 10 bases match TRBD1. This CDR3 comprises 16 residues. J gave up 4 bases and V 5 bases, and 10 bases lay outside the gene matches. Germline CDR1 and CDR2: SGHTA and FQGNSA. Using reference TRBV7-2 and TRBJ1-2 for the parts outside the CDR3, the full variable domain is GAGVSQSPSNKVTEKGKDVELRCDPISGHTALYWYRQSLGQGLEFLIYFQGNSAPDKSGLPSDRFSAERTGGSVSTLTIQRTQQEDSAVYLCASSPGTGAFAYGYTFGSGTRLTVV.